Listed below are T cell receptor beta chains from one sample, sequenced in a study of cytomegalovirus exposure and HLA in healthy donors. Repertoires were generated with immunoSEQ multiplex PCR, while TCRdb's copy carries only in-frame clones and drops some. The listing contains more than 45,000 clones. The material sequenced was PBMCs. These receptors all come from a male donor in good health and CMV-seronegative. Both conserved end residues are part of each CDR3. A D gene is named only where the DNA matches it firmly.

>TRBD2|TRBJ2-1|TRBV5-4
TGTGCCAGCAGCTTTGGCGGGAGGCAGTACAATGAGCAGTTCTTC
CASSFGGRQYNEQFF
>TRBD2|TRBJ2-1|TRBV7-3
TGTGCCAGCAGCTTAACCTCTAGCGGGACCTACAATGAGCAGTTCTTC
CASSLTSSGTYNEQFF
>TRBD1|TRBJ2-7|TRBV25-1
TGTGCCAGCAGTGAATTACAGGGGGCGAGGTACGAGCAGTACTTC
CASSELQGARYEQYF
>-|TRBJ1-2|TRBV2
TGTGCCAGCAGTGAATTAGCAGGGCCCAAGTATGGCTACACCTTC
CASSELAGPKYGYTF
>TRBD1|TRBJ1-2|TRBV5-5
TGTGCCAGCAGCTACCCGACAGGACAGGGGGCGCCGGGCTATGGCTACACCTTC
CASSYPTGQGAPGYGYTF
>-|TRBJ2-1|TRBV5-1
TGCGCCAGCAGCTTGGAAGGGGGGGCCCGTGAGCAGTTCTTC
CASSLEGGAREQFF
>-|TRBJ1-2|TRBV12-2
TGTGCAAGTCGCTTAGCGCCGAGGGTTGAGGGCTACACCTTC
CASRLAPRVEGYTF
>TRBD1|TRBJ2-2|TRBV5-1
TGCGCCAGCACGGGACAGGGTGCCGGGGAGCTGTTTTTT
CASTGQGAGELFF
>TRBD2|TRBJ2-2|TRBV4-2
TGTGCCAGCAGCCGGCGGGGGGGCCACGGGGAGCTGTTTTTT
CASSRRGGHGELFF
>-|TRBJ1-2|TRBV4-1
TGCGCCAGCAGCCAACTCCAAGGCGGCGACTATGGCTACACCTTC
CASSQLQGGDYGYTF
>-|TRBJ1-1|TRBV7-9
TGTGCCAGCAGCTCCCCGGTCAGGTTTCGTTTGAACACTGAAGCTTTCTTT
CASSSPVRFRLNTEAFF
>TRBD1|TRBJ1-1|TRBV27
TGTGCCAGCAGTCTCATCGGCCTCACCCTAAACAGGGGGCTGGGGAACACTGAAGCTTTCTTT
CASSLIGLTLNRGLGNTEAFF
>-|TRBJ1-5|TRBV7-2
TGTGCCAGCAGCTCTACAGGGTACAGTCAGCCCCAGCATTTT
CASSSTGYSQPQHF
>TRBD1|TRBJ1-1|TRBV18
TGTGCCAGCTCCCAGTCAGGGACAGCTGAAGCTTTCTTT
CASSQSGTAEAFF
>TRBD2|TRBJ2-5|TRBV11-2
TGTGCCAGCAGTATTGGGGGGGTCCTGGTTCAAGAGACCCAGTACTTC
CASSIGGVLVQETQYF
>-|TRBJ2-7|TRBV4-2
TGTGCCAGCAGCCAAGCTCGGGGGGCGACCTACGAGCAGTACTTC
CASSQARGATYEQYF
>-|TRBJ1-4|TRBV6-6
TGTGCCAGCAGTTACTCGACATTGGGTGAAAAACTGTTTTTT
CASSYSTLGEKLFF
>TRBD1|TRBJ2-5|TRBV19
TGTGCCAGTAGTACGGACAGGGGGCGAGAGACCCAGTACTTC
CASSTDRGRETQYF
>TRBD1|TRBJ2-3|TRBV7-2
TGTGCCAGCAGAACCGGACAGGGGGCTTGGTATTTT
CASRTGQGAWYF
>-|TRBJ2-7|TRBV5-1
TGCGCCAGCAGCTCGGACAGTGCCTACGAGCAGTACTTC
CASSSDSAYEQYF
>TRBD1|TRBJ1-4|TRBV6-5
TGTGCCAGCAGTTACGGGGACAGGGGGCGCGGTGAAAAACTGTTTTTT
CASSYGDRGRGEKLFF
>TRBD2|TRBJ2-3|TRBV7-2
TGTGCCAGCAGCTTGCGGACTAGCGGGGGCACAGATACGCAGTATTTT
CASSLRTSGGTDTQYF
>TRBD1|TRBJ2-5|TRBV14
TGTGCCAGCAGCGCGGACAGGGGCTGGGAGACCCAGTACTTC
CASSADRGWETQYF
>TRBD1|TRBJ1-2|TRBV2
TGTGCCAGCAGTCGGACAGGGGATGGCTACACCTTC
CASSRTGDGYTF
>TRBD2|TRBJ2-3|TRBV5-4
TGTGCCAGCAGCTTGCTGGCGGGAGTTGCAGATACGCAGTATTTT
CASSLLAGVADTQYF
>-|TRBJ2-3|TRBV29-1
TGCAGCGGGAGTGTCGCAGATACGCAGTATTTT
CSGSVADTQYF
>TRBD1|TRBJ1-3|TRBV10-1
TGCGCCAGCAGTGTAACGACAGGGATCGGGGTTGGAAACACCATATATTTT
CASSVTTGIGVGNTIYF
>TRBD1|TRBJ1-2|TRBV4-2
TGTGCCAGCAGCCAAGAGGGACAGGGGGCGTGGGGCTACACCTTC
CASSQEGQGAWGYTF
>-|TRBJ2-3|TRBV5-4
TGTGCCAGCAGCCCCGGCGGTGGGGGAGGTAGTATGCAGTATTTT
CASSPGGGGGSMQYF
>-|TRBJ2-6|TRBV9
TGTGCCAGCAGCGGAGGACAGCCTAGGAGGGGGGCCAACGTCCTGACTTTC
CASSGGQPRRGANVLTF
>-|TRBJ1-1|TRBV5-6
TGTGCCAGCAGCCGGAACACTGAAGCTTTCTTT
CASSRNTEAFF
>TRBD2|TRBJ2-7|TRBV11-2
TGTGCCAGCAGAGTTAGCGGGGGAGCCTCCTACGAGCAGTACTTC
CASRVSGGASYEQYF
>-|TRBJ1-2|TRBV7-9
TGTGCCAGCAGCTTCATGTCCGGGAGTGGCTACACCTTC
CASSFMSGSGYTF
>TRBD2|TRBJ2-2|TRBV4-1
TGCGCCAGCAGCCAAGCGGGAGGTCGGACCGGGGAGCTGTTTTTT
CASSQAGGRTGELFF
>-|TRBJ2-3|TRBV11-2
TGTGCCAGCAGCTCCCGACAGGATAGCACAGATACGCAGTATTTT
CASSSRQDSTDTQYF
>-|TRBJ1-2|TRBV5-4
TGTGCCAGCAGCCCAGGGCAGGGAGGGACCTATGGCTACACCTTC
CASSPGQGGTYGYTF
>-|TRBJ2-1|TRBV19
TGTGCCAGTAGTCGGGACAAGGGCGGTCTCGATGAGCAGTTCTTC
CASSRDKGGLDEQFF
>-|TRBJ2-1|TRBV11-2
TGTGCCAGCAGCTTAGGCACTGTGAATGAGCAGTTCTTC
CASSLGTVNEQFF
>TRBD2|TRBJ2-1|TRBV7-3
TGTGCCAGCAGCCCGGGACTAGCGGACGCAAATGAGCAGTTCTTC
CASSPGLADANEQFF
>-|TRBJ1-2|TRBV7-2
TGTGCCAGCAGCACCTACACACAGGGTGGGGCTTATGGCTACACCTTC
CASSTYTQGGAYGYTF
>TRBD1|TRBJ1-4|TRBV4-2
TGTGCCAGCAGCCAAGATAGTACAGGGGGAAGACTGTTTTTT
CASSQDSTGGRLFF
>-|TRBJ1-5|TRBV5-8
TGTGCCAGCAGCTTGGTCGGGTATAGCAATCAGCCCCAGCATTTT
CASSLVGYSNQPQHF
>-|TRBJ2-3|TRBV7-3
TGTGCCAGCAGCTCCGGGACAAATCCTTCAGATACGCAGTATTTT
CASSSGTNPSDTQYF
>-|TRBJ1-1|TRBV6-1
TGTGCCAACAGTGAAGTTGGGGGAGGCACTGAAGCTTTCTTT
CANSEVGGGTEAFF
>-|TRBJ1-4|TRBV28
TGTGCCAGCAGTTTAAGGGGCAGTAATGAAAAACTGTTTTTT
CASSLRGSNEKLFF
>-|TRBJ2-2|TRBV4-2
TGTGCCAGCAGCCAAGATAAAGGGGGCACCGGGGAGCTGTTTTTT
CASSQDKGGTGELFF